The 3 T cell receptor beta chains listed next were all sequenced from one sample in a study of identical twins (dated by TCRdb to about 2016). Library generation was performed with 5' RACE. Sequencing was carried out with an Illumina HiSeq 2000. TCRdb cleaned the public reads at Q25 with fastp, built clones with MiXCR and kept in-frame beta chains. Rows with one shared CDR3 protein collapse into an entry with the most common genes and DNA. Recorded for this sample are roughly 1,500,000 distinct CDR3 sequences; roughly a third of them occurred a single time. Clones ranked in the top ten supply around 0.3% of the sample. Sequenced: cord blood. The receptor set was obtained from a newborn girl in good health.

This clonotype was picked up a small number of times. The rearrangement uses TRBV29-1 and TRBJ2-7; TRBD2 is a possible D gene (5 bases). The CDR3 spans 13 residues. Per the germline V gene, CDR1 is SQVTM and CDR2 is ANQGSEA. V was pared by 4 bases and J by 7 bases, with 17 bases between. CDR3 region: CSVAAGALGEQYF. Written as DNA, the CDR3 is TGCAGCGTTGCCGCGGGTGCCCTCGGTGAGCAGTACTTC.

This clonotype was picked up a small number of times. The V call is TRBV28, the J call TRBJ2-1; 16 nucleotides match TRBD2. The CDR3 spans 20 residues. V lost 0 bases, J lost 12 bases, and 17 bases stayed unmatched. From germline, CDR1 is MDHEN and CDR2 SYDVKM. The CDR3 bases are TGTGCCAGCAGTTTATGGGGGACTAGCGGGAGGGCAGGACTTATAAACGGGCAGTTCTTC. Its translation is CASSLWGTSGRAGLINGQFF. Based on the CDR3 plus reference TRBV28 and TRBJ2-1, the full variable domain is DVKVTQSSRYLVKRTGEKVFLECVQDMDHENMFWYRQDPGLGLRLIYFSYDVKMKEKGDIPEGYSVSREKKERFSLILESASTNQTSMYLCASSLWGTSGRAGLINGQFFGPGTRLTVL.

This clonotype was found a few times. The gene calls are TRBV19 and TRBJ1-1, with D tentatively TRBD1 (6 bases). CDR1 LNHDA and CDR2 SQIVND come from the germline V gene (reference sequence). V lost 3 bases, J lost 4 bases, and 9 bases lay in between. The CDR3 consists of 13 residues. CDR3 in DNA: TGTGCCAGTAGTATGGCAGGGGTCACTGAAGCTTTCTTT. It translates to CASSMAGVTEAFF.